This T cell receptor (beta chain) was obtained from a study of HIV-infected children after antiretroviral therapy interruption. Study overall: In continuous treatment, analyzed samples were from weeks 0, 48 and 150. General study points: Naive CD4+ CDR3 sharing between time points fell after interruption began. Naive CD4+ Gini coefficient rose by interruption end, suggesting clonal expansion.

Unique molecular identifiers were included in an RNA-based 3' RACE TCR library. Via MiXCR, TCRdb re-called the 3' RACE reads, giving one row per CDR3 protein. This sample yields about 89,000 distinct CDR3 sequences, of which around 6.9% are seen a single time; 0.85% to 1.2% belongs to the top ten. Regarding this clonotype: Its antigen is still unknown. No DNA is shown, since the ends of the CDR3 on it are uncertain; the CDR3 is the one TCRdb lists.

Germline CDR1 is LNHDA and CDR2 is SQIVND (reference sequence). The CDR3 is 14 residues long, ends included. Treatment indicated: PENTA 11 planned treatment interruption arm or continuous ART arm. Sequencing was performed on CD45RA+ CD4+ T cells from PBMCs, pooled from several time points, taken from a donor given antiretroviral therapy, either interrupted or continuous. The sample's subset: naive CD4+ CD45RA+ CD45RO- T cells. This chain links TRBV19 with TRBJ2-7; TRBD2 is taken as the D call from the table, unchecked against the DNA. The clonotype comes from a pool of human donors with HIV. This CDR3 is CASSTSGLTYEQYF.